This T cell receptor beta chain was identified during a study of blood T cell repertoires in COVID-19. Using immunoSEQ multiplex PCR, the repertoire was profiled, and TCRdb retains in-frame clones only, with some absent. The repertoire includes about 75,000 clones, more than 65% of them detected once, and less than 5.5% sits in the top ten. This CDR3 is built from 14 residues. The V end was cut by 4 bases, the J end by 5 bases, with 15 bases between. CDR1 is LGHDT and CDR2 is YNNKEL in the germline V gene (reference sequence). Material: peripheral blood. The receptor was derived from a woman older than 75 with active or convalescent COVID-19. The V call is TRBV3-1 (or the pseudogene TRBV3-2), the J call TRBJ2-7; D gene unclear. CDR3 sequence reads: CASSPHLSFHEQYF. In DNA, the CDR3 is TGTGCCAGCAGCCCGCACCTCAGTTTTCACGAGCAGTACTTC.